A single sample is the source of the 14 T cell receptor beta chains below, sequenced in a study of T cells in Graves' hyperthyroidism and ophthalmopathy (dated by TCRdb to between 2017 and 2020). Library preparation was by multiplex PCR. Sequencing relied on an Illumina HiSeq 2000. TCR beta CDR3 regions were amplified from RNA transcripts. A first-round RT-PCR of the TCR CDR3 used the HTBI primer set with the Qiagen OneStep RT-PCR kit. Through fastp at Q25 and MiXCR, TCRdb rebuilt clones from the public reads, retaining in-frame beta chains. Every entry covers one CDR3 protein and lists the most common genes and DNA from its rows. The sample records hundreds of thousands of distinct CDR3 sequences, around 16% of which are singletons. 3.5% to 4% of the sample is in the top ten clones. The specimen was blood. The source is a woman aged 25 to 45 with Graves' hyperthyroidism.

This clonotype was recorded at least ten times. The V gene is TRBV2, the J gene TRBJ2-3, with 9 nucleotides matching TRBD2. This CDR3 is 17 amino acids long. Germline CDR1 and CDR2: SNHLY and FYNNEI. V was pared by 7 bases and J by 4 bases, with 15 bases of the junction left unmatched. Here the CDR3 DNA reads TGTGCCAGCAAAGTCGGGAGGGCTAGCGGGATGGCAGATACGCAGTATTTT. Residues: CASKVGRASGMADTQYF.

As regards this clonotype: The junction does not match germline at one end; this may be a read error. This chain links TRBV11-1 with TRBJ2-2, with 9 positions matching TRBD2. This CDR3 spans 19 amino acids. The germline V gene encodes CDR1 SGHAT and CDR2 FQDESV (reference sequence). CDR3 sequence reads: CASSPYLVLREGRTGELFF. CDR3 bases: TGCGCCAGCAGCCCCTATTTGGTTCTGCGGGAGGGCCGTACCGGGGAGCTGTTTTTT. Together with reference TRBV11-1 and TRBJ2-2, the CDR3 gives the full variable domain: EAEVAQSPRYKITEKSQAVAFWCDPISGHATLYWYRQILGQGPELLVQFQDESVVDDSQLPKDRFSAERLKGVDSTLKIQPAELGDSAMYLCASSPYLVLREGRTGELFFGEGSRLTVL.

The chain combines TRBV30 with TRBJ2-6; D gene uncertain. The CDR3 has 15 residues. CDR1 and CDR2 (germline): GTSNPN, SVGIG (reference sequence). Trimming removed 2 bases from V and 0 bases from J, with 8 bases in between. CDR3 DNA: TGTGCCTGGAGTAGGAAAGGCTCTGGGGCCAACGTCCTGACTTTC. Amino acid sequence: CAWSRKGSGANVLTF.

In its sample, this clonotype was seen many times. The gene calls are TRBV12-3 or TRBV12-4 and TRBJ1-1; D not resolved. The CDR3 runs 16 residues. The V end was cut by 6 bases, the J end by 3 bases, with 20 bases between. The chain's CDR3 is CASRSGFKGVDTEAFF. The CDR3 DNA reads as TGTGCCAGCAGATCTGGGTTCAAAGGAGTGGACACTGAAGCTTTCTTT.

CDR3 protein: CASSSGATNEKLFF. As DNA, the CDR3 is TGTGCCAGCAGCTCCGGGGCAACTAATGAAAAACTGTTTTTT. This chain links TRBV7-9 with TRBJ1-4; D ambiguous. Trimming cost V 4 bases and J 0 bases, with 6 bases left between them. From germline, CDR1 is SEHNR and CDR2 FQNEAQ (reference sequence). The CDR3 sequence is 14 residues long.

This clonotype came up many times. V gene TRBV3-1 combines with J gene TRBJ2-7; D is unresolved. In germline, CDR1 is LGHDT, CDR2 YNNKEL (reference sequence). V shed 1 base and J shed 0 bases, with 10 bases lying between them. The length of the CDR3 is 15 residues. This CDR3 is CASSQGVPYSYEQYF. The CDR3 nucleotides read TGTGCCAGCAGCCAAGGGGTCCCCTACTCCTACGAGCAGTACTTC.

This clonotype has ten or more counts. The chain is built from TRBV11-1 and TRBJ2-7; D is ambiguous. The CDR3 is 15 residues long. Trimming pared 4 bases from V and 3 bases from J, leaving 16 bases between. The V gene's germline CDR1 is SGHAT and CDR2 FQDESV (reference sequence). CDR3 region: CASSSLALLGYEQYF. In nucleotides, the CDR3 is TGTGCCAGCAGCTCCCTCGCCCTGCTAGGCTACGAGCAGTACTTC.

DNA of the CDR3: TGTGCCAGCTCACTGCCGCGTGGGACAGGGGTATACGAGCAGTACTTC. Amino acid sequence: CASSLPRGTGVYEQYF. The chain is built from TRBV18 and TRBJ2-7; 10 bases fit TRBD1. Germline V gene lookup returns CDR1 KGHSH and CDR2 LQKENI. The CDR3 extends over 16 amino acids. V shed 4 bases and J 4 bases; nucleotides not matched to a gene: 10.

This clonotype appeared many times. The chain joins TRBV2 to TRBJ2-7; 11 bases agree with TRBD2. Trimming cost V 9 bases and J 4 bases; bases outside gene matches: 11. The V gene's germline CDR1 is SNHLY and CDR2 FYNNEI. This CDR3 region has 15 residues. CDR3 DNA sequence: TGTGCCAGTAGATGGTTAGCGGGAGGGAGGTACGAGCAGTACTTC. Its protein is CASRWLAGGRYEQYF. Based on the CDR3 plus reference TRBV2 and TRBJ2-7, the full variable domain is EPEVTQTPSHQVTQMGQEVILRCVPISNHLYFYWYRQILGQKVEFLVSFYNNEISEKSEIFDDQFSVERPDGSNFTLKIRSTKLEDSAMYFCASRWLAGGRYEQYFGPGTRLTVT.

In its sample, this clonotype was seen many times. The chain is built from TRBV7-9 and TRBJ2-7; D may be TRBD2 (5 bases). The CDR3 consists of 12 residues. CDR1 and CDR2 from the germline V gene are SEHNR and FQNEAQ (reference sequence). The V and J ends lost 6 bases and 2 bases respectively, with 8 bases between them. This chain's CDR3 is CASSSEAYEQYF. In nucleotides, the CDR3 is TGTGCCAGCAGTAGCGAAGCCTACGAGCAGTACTTC.

The chain employs TRBV7-3 and TRBJ2-3, with D tentatively TRBD1 (6 bases). The ends were cut back, 1 base at V and 3 bases at J, with 11 bases in the middle. Germline CDR1 is SGHTA and CDR2 is FQGTGA. The CDR3 is 15 amino acids. The CDR3 region is CASSLMGARTDTQYF. The CDR3 DNA reads TGTGCCAGCAGCTTAATGGGGGCCAGGACAGATACGCAGTATTTT.

This clonotype was picked up many times. The V call is TRBV28, the J call TRBJ2-5; D call uncertain. This CDR3 comprises 16 residues. The germline V gene encodes CDR1 MDHEN and CDR2 SYDVKM. V dropped 7 bases and J dropped 1 base, with 19 bases sitting between them. The CDR3, as DNA: TGTGCCAGCAACCCTGTCAGTTACCCCCCCCAAGAGACCCAGTACTTC. This codes for CASNPVSYPPQETQYF.

This clonotype was picked up many times. V gene TRBV28 combines with J gene TRBJ2-1; the match to TRBD2 covers 10 bases. In germline, CDR1 is MDHEN, CDR2 SYDVKM. J was trimmed by 0 bases and V by 5 bases; bases with no gene match: 1. The CDR3 consists of 15 residues. The CDR3 DNA sequence: TGTGCCAGCAGTGCTAGCGGGAGCTCCTACAATGAGCAGTTCTTC. Protein sequence: CASSASGSSYNEQFF.

This clonotype was detected many times. The chain joins TRBV30 to TRBJ1-4, with D unclear. The CDR3 length is 14 residues. Germline CDR1 and CDR2: GTSNPN and SVGIG (reference sequence). V lost 3 bases and J lost 7, with 15 bases in between. The CDR3 reads CAWSGRVVGEKLFF. In DNA, the CDR3 is TGTGCCTGGAGCGGAAGGGTAGTAGGTGAAAAACTGTTTTTT. The full variable domain, rest sourced from reference TRBV30 and TRBJ1-4, is SQTIHQWPATLVQPVGSPLSLECTVEGTSNPNLYWYRQAAGRGLQLLFYSVGIGQISSEVPQNLSASRPQDRQFILSSKKLLLSDSGFYLCAWSGRVVGEKLFFGSGTQLSVL.